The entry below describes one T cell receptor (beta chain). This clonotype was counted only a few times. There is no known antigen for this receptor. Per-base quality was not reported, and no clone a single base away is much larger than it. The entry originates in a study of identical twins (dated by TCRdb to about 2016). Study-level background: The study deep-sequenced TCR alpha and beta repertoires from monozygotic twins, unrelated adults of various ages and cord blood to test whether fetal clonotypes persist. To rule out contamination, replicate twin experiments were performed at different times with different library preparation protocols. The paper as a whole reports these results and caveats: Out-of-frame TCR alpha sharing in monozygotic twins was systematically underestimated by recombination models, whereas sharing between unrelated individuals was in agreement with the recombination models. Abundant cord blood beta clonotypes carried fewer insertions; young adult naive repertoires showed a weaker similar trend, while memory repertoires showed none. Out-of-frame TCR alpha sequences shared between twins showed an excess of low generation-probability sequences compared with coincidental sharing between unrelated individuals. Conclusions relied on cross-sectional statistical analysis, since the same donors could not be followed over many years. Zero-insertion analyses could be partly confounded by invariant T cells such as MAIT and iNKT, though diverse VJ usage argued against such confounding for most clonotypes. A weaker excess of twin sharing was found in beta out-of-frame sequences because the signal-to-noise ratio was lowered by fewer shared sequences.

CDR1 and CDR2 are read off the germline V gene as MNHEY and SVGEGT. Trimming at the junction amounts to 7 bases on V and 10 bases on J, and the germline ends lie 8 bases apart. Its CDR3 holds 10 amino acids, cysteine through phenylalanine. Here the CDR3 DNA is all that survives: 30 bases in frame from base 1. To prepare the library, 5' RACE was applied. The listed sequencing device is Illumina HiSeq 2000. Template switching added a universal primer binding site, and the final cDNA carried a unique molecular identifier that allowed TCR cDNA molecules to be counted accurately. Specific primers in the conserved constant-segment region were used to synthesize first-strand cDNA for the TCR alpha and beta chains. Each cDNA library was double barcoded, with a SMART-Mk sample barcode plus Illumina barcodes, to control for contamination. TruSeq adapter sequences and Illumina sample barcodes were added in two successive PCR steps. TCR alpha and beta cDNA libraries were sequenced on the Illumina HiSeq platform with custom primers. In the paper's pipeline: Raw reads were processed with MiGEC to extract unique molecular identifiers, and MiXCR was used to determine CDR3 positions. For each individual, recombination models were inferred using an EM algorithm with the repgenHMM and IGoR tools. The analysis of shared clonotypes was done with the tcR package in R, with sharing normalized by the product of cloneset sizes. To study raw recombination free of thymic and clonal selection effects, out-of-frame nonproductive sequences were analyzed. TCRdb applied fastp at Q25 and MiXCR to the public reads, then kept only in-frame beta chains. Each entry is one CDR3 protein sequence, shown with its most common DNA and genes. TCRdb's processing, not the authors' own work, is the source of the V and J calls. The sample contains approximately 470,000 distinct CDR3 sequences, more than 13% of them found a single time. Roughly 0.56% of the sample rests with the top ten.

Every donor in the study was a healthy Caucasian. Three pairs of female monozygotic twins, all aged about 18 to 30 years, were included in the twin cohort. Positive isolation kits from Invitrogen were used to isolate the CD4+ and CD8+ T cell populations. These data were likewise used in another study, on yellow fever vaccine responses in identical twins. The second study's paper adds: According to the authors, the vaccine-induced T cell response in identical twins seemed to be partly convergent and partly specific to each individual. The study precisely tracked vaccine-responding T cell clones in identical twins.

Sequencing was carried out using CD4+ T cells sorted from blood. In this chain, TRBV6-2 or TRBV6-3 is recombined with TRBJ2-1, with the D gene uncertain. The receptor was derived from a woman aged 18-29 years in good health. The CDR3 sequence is CASMGSEQFF. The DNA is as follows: TGTGCCAGCATGGGGTCAGAGCAGTTCTTC.